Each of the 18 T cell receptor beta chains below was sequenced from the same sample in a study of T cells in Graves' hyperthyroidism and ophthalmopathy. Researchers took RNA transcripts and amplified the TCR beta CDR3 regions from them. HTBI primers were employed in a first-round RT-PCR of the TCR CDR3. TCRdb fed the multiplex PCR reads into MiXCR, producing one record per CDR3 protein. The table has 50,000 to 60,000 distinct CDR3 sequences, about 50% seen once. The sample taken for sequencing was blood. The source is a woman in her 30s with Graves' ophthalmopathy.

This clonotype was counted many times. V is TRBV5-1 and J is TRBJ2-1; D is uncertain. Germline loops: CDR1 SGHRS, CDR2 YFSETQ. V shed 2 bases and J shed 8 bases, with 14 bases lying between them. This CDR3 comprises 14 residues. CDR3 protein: CASSLDSSVDEQFF. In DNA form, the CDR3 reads TGCGCCAGCAGCTTAGACTCTTCAGTGGATGAGCAGTTCTTC.

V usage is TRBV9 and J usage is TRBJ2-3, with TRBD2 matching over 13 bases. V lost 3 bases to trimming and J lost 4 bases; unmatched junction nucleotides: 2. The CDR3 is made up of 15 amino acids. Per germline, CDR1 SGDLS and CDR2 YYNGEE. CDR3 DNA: TGTGCCAGCAGCGGGACTAGCGGGAGTGCAGATACGCAGTATTTT. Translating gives CASSGTSGSADTQYF.

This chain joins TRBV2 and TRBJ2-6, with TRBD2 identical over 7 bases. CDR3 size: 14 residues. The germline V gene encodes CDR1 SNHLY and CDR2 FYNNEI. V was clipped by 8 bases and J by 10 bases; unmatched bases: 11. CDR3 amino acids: CASLYWAGENVLTF. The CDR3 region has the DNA TGTGCCAGCCTGTATTGGGCGGGAGAAAACGTCCTGACTTTC.

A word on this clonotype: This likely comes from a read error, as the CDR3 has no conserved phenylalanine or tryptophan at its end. Here the CDR3 reads CASSVGIREGSGNKEQFC. DNA of the CDR3: TGTGCCAGCAGCGTAGGTATCCGTGAGGGTAGCGGGAACAAGGAGCAGTTCTGC. This rearrangement joins TRBV9 to TRBJ2-1, with 8 bases fitting TRBD2. The CDR3 contains 18 residues. Germline V gene data show CDR1 as SGDLS and CDR2 as YYNGEE.

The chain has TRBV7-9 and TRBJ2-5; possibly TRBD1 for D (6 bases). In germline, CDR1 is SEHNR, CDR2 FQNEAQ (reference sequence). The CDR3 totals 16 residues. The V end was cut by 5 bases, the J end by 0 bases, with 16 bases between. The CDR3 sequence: CASSPPTGLNQETQYF. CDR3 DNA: TGTGCCAGCAGCCCCCCGACAGGTCTCAACCAAGAGACCCAGTACTTC. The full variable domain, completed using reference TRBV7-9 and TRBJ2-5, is DTGVSQNPRHKITKRGQNVTFRCDPISEHNRLYWYRQTLGQGPEFLTYFQNEAQLEKSRLLSDRFSAERPKGSFSTLEIQRTEQGDSAMYLCASSPPTGLNQETQYFGPGTRLLVL.

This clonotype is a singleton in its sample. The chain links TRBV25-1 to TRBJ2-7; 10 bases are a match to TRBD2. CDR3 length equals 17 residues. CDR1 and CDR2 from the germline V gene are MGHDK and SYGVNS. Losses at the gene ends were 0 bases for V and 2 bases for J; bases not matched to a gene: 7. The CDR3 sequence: CASSEYSGLAEPYEQYF. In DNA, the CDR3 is TGTGCCAGCAGTGAATATAGCGGACTAGCGGAGCCCTACGAGCAGTACTTC.

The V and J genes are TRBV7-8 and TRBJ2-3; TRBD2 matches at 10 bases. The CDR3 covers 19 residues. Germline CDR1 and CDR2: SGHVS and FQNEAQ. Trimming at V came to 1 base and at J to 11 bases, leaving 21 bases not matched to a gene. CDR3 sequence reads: CASSLVVAGGPADYNEQYF. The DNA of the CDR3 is TGTGCCAGCAGCTTAGTGGTAGCGGGAGGCCCTGCCGACTACAATGAGCAGTATTTT. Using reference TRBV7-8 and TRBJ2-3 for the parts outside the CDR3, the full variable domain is GAGVSQSPRYKVAKRGQDVALRCDPISGHVSLFWYQQALGQGPEFLTYFQNEAQLDKSGLPSDRFFAERPEGSVSTLKIQRTQQEDSAVYLCASSLVVAGGPADYNEQYFGPGTRLTVL.

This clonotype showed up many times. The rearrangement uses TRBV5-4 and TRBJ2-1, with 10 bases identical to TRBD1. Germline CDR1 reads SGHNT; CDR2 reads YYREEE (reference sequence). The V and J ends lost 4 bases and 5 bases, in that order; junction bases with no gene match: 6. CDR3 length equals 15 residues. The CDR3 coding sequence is TGTGCCAGCAGCCCGGGACAGGGGAAACACAATGAGCAGTTCTTC. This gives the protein CASSPGQGKHNEQFF.

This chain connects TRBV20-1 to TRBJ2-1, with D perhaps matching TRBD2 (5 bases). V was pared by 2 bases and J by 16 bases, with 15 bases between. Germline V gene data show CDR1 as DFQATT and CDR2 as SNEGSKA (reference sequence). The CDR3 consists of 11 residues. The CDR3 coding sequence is TGCAGTGCTAGACTCCAGCTAGCTTCCTTCTTC. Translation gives CSARLQLASFF.

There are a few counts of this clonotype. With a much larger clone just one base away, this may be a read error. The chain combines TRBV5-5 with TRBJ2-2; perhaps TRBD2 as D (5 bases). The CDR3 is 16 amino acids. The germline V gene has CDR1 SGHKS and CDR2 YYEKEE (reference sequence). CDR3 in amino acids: CASSFWASRGTGELLF. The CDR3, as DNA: TGTGCCAGCAGCTTTTGGGCAAGTCGAGGCACCGGGGAGCTGCTTTTT. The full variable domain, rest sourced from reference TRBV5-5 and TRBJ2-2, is DAGVTQSPTHLIKTRGQQVTLRCSPISGHKSVSWYQQVLGQGPQFIFQYYEKEERGRGNFPDRFSARQFPNYSSELNVNALLLGDSALYLCASSFWASRGTGELLFGEGSRLTVL.

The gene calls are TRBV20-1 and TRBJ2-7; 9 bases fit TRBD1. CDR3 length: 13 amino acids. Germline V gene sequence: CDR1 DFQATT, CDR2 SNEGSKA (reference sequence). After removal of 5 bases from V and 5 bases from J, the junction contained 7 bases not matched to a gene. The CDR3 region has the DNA TGCAGTGCTCCGGGACAGGGCTTTAACGAGCAGTACTTC. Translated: CSAPGQGFNEQYF.

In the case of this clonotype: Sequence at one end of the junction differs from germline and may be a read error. The CDR3 sequence: CASSLGGGSQSQHF. The CDR3 DNA is TGTGCCAGCAGCTTAGGCGGGGGCAGTCAGTCCCAGCATTTT. V gene TRBV7-2 combines with J gene TRBJ1-5; perhaps TRBD1 as D (6 bases). Germline CDR1 SGHTA, CDR2 FQGNSA. The CDR3 is 14 amino acids.

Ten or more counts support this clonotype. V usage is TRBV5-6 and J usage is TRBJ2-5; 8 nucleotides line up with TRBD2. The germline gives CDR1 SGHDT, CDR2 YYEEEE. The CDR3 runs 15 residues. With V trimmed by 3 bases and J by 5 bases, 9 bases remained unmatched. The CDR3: CASSWGSGTRETQYF. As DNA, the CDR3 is TGTGCCAGCAGCTGGGGTAGCGGGACCAGGGAGACCCAGTACTTC. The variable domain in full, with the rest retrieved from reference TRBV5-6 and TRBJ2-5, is DAGVTQSPTHLIKTRGQQVTLRCSPKSGHDTVSWYQQALGQGPQFIFQYYEEEERQRGNFPDRFSGHQFPNYSSELNVNALLLGDSALYLCASSWGSGTRETQYFGPGTRLLVL.

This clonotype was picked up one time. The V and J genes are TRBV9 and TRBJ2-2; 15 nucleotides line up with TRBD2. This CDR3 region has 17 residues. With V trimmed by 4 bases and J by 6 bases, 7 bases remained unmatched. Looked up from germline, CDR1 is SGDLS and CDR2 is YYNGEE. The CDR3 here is CASSPGGLAGGSGELFF. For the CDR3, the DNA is TGTGCCAGCAGCCCAGGCGGACTAGCGGGAGGGTCCGGGGAGCTGTTTTTT.

The CDR3 spells CASSARAGGGWQFF. CDR3 nucleotide sequence: TGTGCCAGCAGTGCGAGGGCAGGGGGCGGGTGGCAGTTCTTC. The chain has TRBV2 and TRBJ2-1, with 8 bases that match TRBD1. Germline values: CDR1 SNHLY, CDR2 FYNNEI. This CDR3 comprises 14 residues. Trimming at V came to 4 bases and at J to 12 bases, leaving 11 bases not matched to a gene.

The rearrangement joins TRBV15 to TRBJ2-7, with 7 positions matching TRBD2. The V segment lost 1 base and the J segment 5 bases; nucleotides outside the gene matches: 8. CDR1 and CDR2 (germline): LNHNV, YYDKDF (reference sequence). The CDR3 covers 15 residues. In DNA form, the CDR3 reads TGTGCCACCAGCAGAGTCAGGGCAGGGAGGGACGAGCAGTACTTC. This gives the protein CATSRVRAGRDEQYF.

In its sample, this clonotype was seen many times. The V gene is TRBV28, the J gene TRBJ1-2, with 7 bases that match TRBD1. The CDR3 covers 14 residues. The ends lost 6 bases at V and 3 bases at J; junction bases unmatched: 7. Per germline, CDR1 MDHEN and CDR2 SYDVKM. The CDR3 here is CASSAGQAHYGYTF. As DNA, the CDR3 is TGTGCCAGCAGCGCTGGACAGGCCCACTATGGCTACACCTTC.

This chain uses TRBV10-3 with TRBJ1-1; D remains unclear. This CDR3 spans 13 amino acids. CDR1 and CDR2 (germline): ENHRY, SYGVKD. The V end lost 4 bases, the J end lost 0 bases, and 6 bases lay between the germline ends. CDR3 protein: CAISAGMNTEAFF. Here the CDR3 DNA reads TGTGCCATCAGTGCGGGGATGAACACTGAAGCTTTCTTT.